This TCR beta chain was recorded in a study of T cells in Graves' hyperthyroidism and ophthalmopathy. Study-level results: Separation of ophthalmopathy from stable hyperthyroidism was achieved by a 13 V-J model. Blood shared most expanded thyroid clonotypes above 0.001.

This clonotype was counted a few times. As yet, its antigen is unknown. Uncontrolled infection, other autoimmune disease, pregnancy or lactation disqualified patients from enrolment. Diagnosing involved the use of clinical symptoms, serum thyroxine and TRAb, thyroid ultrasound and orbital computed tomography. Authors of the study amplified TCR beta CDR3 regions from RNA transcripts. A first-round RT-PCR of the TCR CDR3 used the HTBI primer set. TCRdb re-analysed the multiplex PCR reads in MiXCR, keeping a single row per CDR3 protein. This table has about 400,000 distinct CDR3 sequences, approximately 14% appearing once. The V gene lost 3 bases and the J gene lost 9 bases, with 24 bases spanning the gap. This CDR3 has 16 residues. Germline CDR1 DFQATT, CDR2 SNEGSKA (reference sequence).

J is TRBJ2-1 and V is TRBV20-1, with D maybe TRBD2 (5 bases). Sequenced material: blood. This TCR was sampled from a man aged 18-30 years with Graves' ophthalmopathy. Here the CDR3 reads CSASGLGGPPGSEQFF. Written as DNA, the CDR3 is TGCAGTGCTAGCGGGTTGGGCGGGCCCCCCGGTAGTGAGCAGTTCTTC.